The present T cell receptor beta chain was sequenced within a study of human T cells and chemical hapten exposure. The time point is: patch test 1, 2 weeks after DPC sensitization. Stated treatment: therapeutic diphenylcyclopropenone sensitization with weekly scalp DPC. Alopecia patients between 18 and 70 years old and suitable for DPC were used as donors. CDR3 length: 11 residues. The germline V gene encodes CDR1 SQVTM and CDR2 ANQGSEA. The V gene lost 3 bases and the J gene lost 9 bases, with 11 bases spanning the gap. This clonotype has just a few counts. MiXCR, applied by TCRdb to the RACE reads, yields one record per CDR3 protein. The data contain 45,000 to 60,000 distinct CDR3 sequences, about 9% of them seen just once; the ten biggest clones take up about an eighth.

The chain links TRBV29-1 to TRBJ2-5; weak D call: TRBD1 (6 bases). This clonotype was obtained from a woman in her forties with alopecia areata. Some clones in this sample may be carry-over from other donors' samples. Sequences were derived from whole blood, sampled in connection with sensitization to the hapten diphenylcyclopropenone (DPC). The CDR3 DNA reads as TGCAGCGTTGATACCACAGGGCCCCAGTACTTC. Protein sequence: CSVDTTGPQYF.